This T cell receptor beta chain is drawn from a study of Ad26.COV2.S vaccination and SARS-CoV-2 variants (dated by TCRdb to about 2021). About the investigation overall: Vaccine-arm donors came from COV1001, a multicentre, randomized, double-blind, placebo-controlled phase I-IIa trial of Ad26.COV2.S in healthy adults. Ad26.COV2.S was administered intramuscularly at 5 x 10^10 or 1 x 10^11 viral particles, either as a single shot or as two shots given 56 days apart. Sequencing of the TCRbeta repertoire served to evaluate the specificity and breadth of SARS-CoV-2-reactive T cell receptors following Ad26.COV2.S vaccination. The TCR-sequenced set comprised roughly 30 samples: some 20 Ad26.COV2.S vaccine recipients, 5 placebo recipients and 8 SARS-CoV-2 convalescent individuals. Participants in the trial were split at random into five groups of five each, receiving low-dose or high-dose Ad26.COV2.S once or twice, or else placebo on both occasions. Investigators did not know the trial group allocation while performing experiments and assessing outcomes. Beyond this particular receptor, the publication reports: Higher spike-specific TCR breadth was observed in Ad26.COV2.S recipients than in placebo recipients (P = 0.0014). The study was not powered for comparison of responses between vaccine doses or regimens. The authors noted that total T cell responses may have been underestimated by the TCR breadth and depth analyses. After vaccination, spike-specific CD8+ and CD4+ T cell responses were reported to show substantial breadth. Non-spike TCR breadth was comparable between vaccine and placebo recipients, consistent with the vaccine containing only spike.

On this clone: Its cognate antigen has yet to be identified. Base qualities are missing; no much larger clone stands one base away.

The immunoSEQ Assay was the method used to sequence TCRbeta CDR3 regions. After extraction, genomic DNA underwent amplification by bias-controlled multiplex PCR, followed by high-throughput sequencing. Turning to the authors' computational methods: To quantify the absolute abundance of each unique TCRbeta CDR3 region, sequences were collapsed and filtered. Usable DNA was measured by amplifying reference genes present in all nucleated cells, and TCRbeta template counts were normalized to that usable DNA to estimate T cell fraction. Repertoire TCRs were annotated as SARS-CoV-2-specific when V gene, CDR3 amino acid sequence and J gene were exactly matched to a known reactive TCR set. The reference SARS-CoV-2 TCR set came from MIRA and was filtered for enrichment in COVID-19-positive ImmuneCODE repertoires, removing public or cross-reactive TCRs. Based on the MIRA antigens, annotated TCRs were further analysed at the level of specific ORF or position within ORF. Breadth was defined as the number of annotated unique rearrangements divided by the total number of unique productive rearrangements, and depth was defined as the summed frequency of the annotated unique rearrangements. Two-sided Wilcoxon rank-sum tests were used to compare TCR breadth between groups. This is the immuneACCESS table as TCRdb keeps it, with only in-frame sequences that have V and J called. A part of the clones is gone; compared with another copy, unresolved V genes explain less than half, and the rest is unexplained. That table furnishes V, J and clone size, whereas the DNA furnished D and trimming. For this sample the table gives around 370,000 clones, of which about 85% were detected only once. The ten largest clones represent around 3% of the sample.

The germline V gene supplies CDR1 ENHRY and CDR2 SYGVKD. The CDR3 goes from the cysteine to the phenylalanine over 15 residues. Only the CDR3 DNA stays, 45 bases, in frame from base 1. A distance of 20 bases separates the germline ends of V and J, which lose 6 bases and 8 bases respectively. The treatment or condition label on this specimen signifies: roughly 19 received Ad26.COV2.S at low or high dose, single or two shots; several received placebo; per-sample allocation not given. Repertoires of vaccine and placebo recipients were sequenced from samples taken on day 63 after the first injection. Cohort 1b enrolled fewer than 30 adults aged 18-55 years at a single site in Boston, USA, between 29 July and 7 August 2020. Ad26.COV2.S was a replication-incompetent adenovirus type 26 vector expressing a prefusion-stabilized SARS-CoV-2 spike protein from the original Wuhan strain.

Material: peripheral blood, obtained in a trial of Ad26.COV2.S vaccine versus placebo. The clonotype originates from a person between 18 and 59 years old who received the Ad26.COV2.S COVID-19 vaccine or a placebo. The V and J genes are TRBV10-3 and TRBJ2-1, with the D gene tentatively TRBD1 or TRBD2, based on 5 matching bases in each. The nucleotides read TGTGCCATCAGGAACCGGGACGGCCCCTTCGATGAGCAGTTCTTC. It specifies CAIRNRDGPFDEQFF.